The clone carrying this T cell receptor beta chain was detected only once. Its target is unknown. This entry is derived from a study of T cell responses to AZD1222 COVID-19 vaccine. Looking at the study overall: Analyses pooled second doses at about 4 or about 12 weeks.

The CDR3 is 15 residues long. CDR1 and CDR2 from the germline V gene are SGHRS and YFSETQ. The V and J ends lost 7 bases and 7 bases, in that order; junction bases with no gene match: 10. Study-level findings and limits: Sampling that yielded the repertoires occurred only after the peak T cell response. Among those given AZD1222, only 5 to 7 were seropositive at baseline.

Generated by immunoSEQ multiplex PCR, the TCRdb table keeps only in-frame clones and is missing some. The sample lists around 100,000 clones; about 90% were seen once. This material consisted of peripheral blood, taken on day 0 of AZD1222 vaccination. The clonotype was recovered from an adult in good health. The gene calls are TRBV5-1 and TRBJ2-1; 11 nucleotides line up with TRBD2. Here the CDR3 reads CASAIASGGKNEQFF. The CDR3 nucleotides read TGCGCCAGCGCGATCGCTAGCGGGGGGAAAAATGAGCAGTTCTTC.